One sample yielded the 12 T cell receptor beta chains listed below, sequenced in a study of T cell repertoires in cytomegalovirus infection. TCRdb itself ran the reads through MiXCR, one entry per CDR3 protein. The table has roughly 500,000 distinct CDR3 sequences, around 30% seen once. For these TCRs, the target antigens are not known. Sample: cultured PBMCs, taken from culture after CMV antigen stimulation. The receptors were gathered from a human donor in good health (CMV status not recorded). Some clones in this sample may be carry-over from other donors' samples.

A few counts support this clonotype. This chain uses TRBV5-4 with TRBJ2-5, with TRBD2 as a possible D gene (7 bases). Germline loops: CDR1 SGHNT, CDR2 YYREEE (reference sequence). The V end lost 1 base, the J end lost 5 bases, and 21 bases lay between the germline ends. The CDR3 totals 17 residues. This CDR3 is CASSLFGGGGTPETQYF. The CDR3 nucleotides read TGTGCCAGCAGCTTGTTCGGGGGAGGGGGTACCCCGGAGACCCAGTACTTC.

This clonotype was picked up a small number of times. The J gene is TRBJ1-2, the V gene TRBV10-3; 7 bases line up with TRBD1. V dropped 0 bases and J dropped 3; count of bases not matched to a gene: 7. This CDR3 spans 16 amino acids. CDR1 is ENHRY and CDR2 is SYGVKD in the germline V gene. CDR3 DNA sequence: TGTGCCATCAGTGAGTCATGGGACAGACAATACTATGGCTACACCTTC. Translating gives CAISESWDRQYYGYTF.

This clonotype was picked up a small number of times. The chain combines TRBV11-3 with TRBJ2-1; D is possibly TRBD1 or TRBD2 (5 bases each). V was cut by 4 bases and J by 0 bases, with 13 bases left in between. The length of the CDR3 is 16 residues. CDR1 SGHNT and CDR2 YENEEA come from the germline V gene. The chain's CDR3 is CASSYGTGSSYNEQFF. The CDR3 nucleotides read TGTGCCAGCAGCTATGGGACGGGAAGCTCCTACAATGAGCAGTTCTTC.

V gene TRBV12-3 or TRBV12-4 combines with J gene TRBJ2-7, with 11 bases fitting TRBD2. V gave up 6 bases and J gave up 4 bases; unmatched junction bases: 5. This CDR3 has 14 residues. Here the CDR3 DNA reads TGTGCCAGCAGGCTAGCGGGAGGAGAATACGAGCAGTACTTC. Its protein product is CASRLAGGEYEQYF.

This chain connects TRBV5-1 to TRBJ1-1, with a tentative D call TRBD1 (6 bases). V was shortened by 6 bases and J by 10 bases, with 13 bases between the two germline ends. Germline V gives CDR1 SGHRS, CDR2 YFSETQ. The CDR3 has 11 amino acids. CDR3 residues: CASIMGAGAFF. The CDR3 DNA reads as TGCGCCAGCATCATGGGGGCGGGAGCTTTCTTT.

This clonotype appeared a few times. This rearrangement joins TRBV19 to TRBJ2-3; D may be TRBD2 (5 bases). Trimming pared 5 bases from V and 2 bases from J, leaving 17 bases between. Germline CDR1 reads LNHDA; CDR2 reads SQIVND (reference sequence). The CDR3 has 16 amino acids. Written as DNA, the CDR3 is TGTGCCAGTAGTCAAGCCACTTCGGGGTACACAGATACGCAGTATTTT. The encoded protein is CASSQATSGYTDTQYF.

The chain is built from TRBV2 and TRBJ2-5, with 8 nucleotides matching TRBD2. With 6 bases clipped from V and 0 bases from J, the junction kept 6 bases outside the gene matches. Germline CDR1 SNHLY, CDR2 FYNNEI. The CDR3 covers 15 residues. The CDR3: CASREREGYQETQYF. The CDR3 DNA reads TGTGCCAGCAGGGAACGGGAGGGCTACCAAGAGACCCAGTACTTC.

This clonotype appeared a few times. The chain joins TRBV6-2 or TRBV6-3 to TRBJ2-7; D uncertain. CDR3 size: 13 residues. Germline CDR1 is MNHEY and CDR2 is SVGEGT. Trimming took 6 bases from V and 0 from J, leaving 9 bases between them. The CDR3: CASRDGSSYEQYF. The CDR3 region has the DNA TGTGCCAGCAGGGATGGAAGCTCCTACGAGCAGTACTTC.

This clonotype has just a few counts. The chain combines TRBV24-1 with TRBJ2-3, with a possible D match to TRBD2 (5 bases). CDR3 length equals 15 residues. Per the germline V gene, CDR1 is KGHDR and CDR2 is SFDVKD. Trimming left V 4 bases short and J 2 bases short, with 12 bases between. The DNA of the CDR3 is TGTGCCACCAGTGACCAGACCGGGGACACAGATACGCAGTATTTT. Encoded protein: CATSDQTGDTDTQYF.

As concerns this clonotype: Because it lacks the conserved phenylalanine or tryptophan at the end, this CDR3 is likely a read error. The chain combines TRBV7-3 with TRBJ1-1; no reliable D call. Germline V gene sequence: CDR1 SGHTA, CDR2 FQGTGA. Between the trimmed V and J ends, which lost 2 bases and 5 bases, there was a span of 9 bases. The CDR3 sequence is 13 residues long. The CDR3 bases are TGTGCCAGCAGCTTATTTGTCAGAACTGAAGCTTTCTTA. It specifies CASSLFVRTEAFL.

This clonotype was seen more than once but under ten times. This sequence joins TRBV9 and TRBJ2-1; 7 bases agree with TRBD2. Per germline, CDR1 SGDLS and CDR2 YYNGEE. The CDR3 has 16 residues. V dropped 0 bases and J dropped 6; count of bases not matched to a gene: 9. The CDR3 loop is CASSVGAGSYSNEQFF. CDR3 in DNA: TGTGCCAGCAGCGTAGGAGCGGGATCATACTCCAATGAGCAGTTCTTC. The entire variable domain, with the rest obtained from reference TRBV9 and TRBJ2-1, is as follows: DSGVTQTPKHLITATGQRVTLRCSPRSGDLSVYWYQQSLDQGLQFLIQYYNGEERAKGNILERFSAQQFPDLHSELNLSSLELGDSALYFCASSVGAGSYSNEQFFGPGTRLTVL.

The chain combines TRBV6-2 or TRBV6-3 with TRBJ1-2; D perhaps matches TRBD1 (6 bases). The length of the CDR3 is 16 residues. With 2 bases removed from V and 0 bases from J, the gap between germline ends came to 13 bases. From germline, CDR1 is MNHEY and CDR2 SVGEGT. CDR3 protein: CASSYRGQTSNYGYTF. CDR3 sequence (DNA): TGTGCCAGCAGTTACCGGGGACAAACCTCTAACTATGGCTACACCTTC.